The rows below give T cell receptor beta chains drawn from one sample of a study of cytomegalovirus exposure and HLA in healthy donors. Sequencing used immunoSEQ multiplex PCR; TCRdb keeps in-frame clones, though not all of them. In the table there are approximately 210,000 clones, about 90% of which are singletons. The sequenced material came from PBMCs. These receptors came from a man aged 25-45 years in good health and CMV-seronegative. CDR3s include the opening cysteine and the closing phenylalanine or tryptophan. D genes are given only for firm matches. For some rows the clone size is stated as once, few or many, or as a class when expanded; others skip it.

J	V	size	D	DNA	CDR3
TRBJ1-1	TRBV27	once	TRBD1	TGTGCCAGCAGGCGACAGGGGGCGCAGACTGAAGCTTTCTTT	CASRRQGAQTEAFF
TRBJ1-1	TRBV27	NA	NA	TGTGCCAGCAGTTCCAACCTACAGATGATGAGCACTGAAGCTTTCTTT	CASSSNLQMMSTEAFF
TRBJ2-6	TRBV30	NA	NA	TGTGCCTGGAGCCCCTACTCTGGGGCCAACGTCCTGACTTTC	CAWSPYSGANVLTF
TRBJ2-2	TRBV11-2	NA	NA	TGTGCCAGCAGGACAACAGGTACCGGGGAGCTGTTTTTT	CASRTTGTGELFF
TRBJ2-5	TRBV6-1	once	TRBD2	TGTGCCAGCGTCCGTTTGCGGGGGGCCCAAGAGACCCAGTACTTC	CASVRLRGAQETQYF
TRBJ2-1	TRBV6-4	NA	NA	TGTGCCAGCAGTGACTCGATGAGGTCTACTGAGCAGTTCTTC	CASSDSMRSTEQFF
TRBJ2-2	TRBV7-9	NA	TRBD2	TGTGCCAGCAGCAGAGCCTTAGCGGGGGGGCTCACCGGGGAGCTGTTTTTT	CASSRALAGGLTGELFF
TRBJ2-7	TRBV15	few	NA	TGTGCCACCAGCTTTAGACATTCAGCAGAGCAGTACTTC	CATSFRHSAEQYF
TRBJ2-1	TRBV7-7	NA	NA	TGTGCTAGCAGCTCAGACAGTAGCTCCTACAATGAGCAGTTCTTC	CASSSDSSSYNEQFF
TRBJ1-1	TRBV10-1	NA	TRBD1	TGCGCCAGCAGTGAGTACAGGGGAAAGGAGGGCACTGAAGCTTTCTTT	CASSEYRGKEGTEAFF
TRBJ2-1	TRBV5-4	NA	TRBD2	TGTGCCAGCAGCGGGGACTATGCTTACTACAATGAGCAGTTCTTC	CASSGDYAYYNEQFF
TRBJ2-2	TRBV4-2	few	NA	TGTGCCAGCAGCCAATCGGGGGCCGGGGAGCTGTTTTTT	CASSQSGAGELFF
TRBJ2-1	TRBV4-1	few	NA	TGCGCCAGCATCCCTTTCTACGGTTCCTACAATGAGCAGTTCTTC	CASIPFYGSYNEQFF
TRBJ1-6	TRBV28	NA	TRBD1	TGTGCCAGCAAATTCCTGACAGGGACGAGCTCCTATAATTCACCCCTCCACTTT	CASKFLTGTSSYNSPLHF
TRBJ1-4	TRBV28	NA	NA	TGTGCCAGCAGTTTAGTGTCCATTAATGAAAAACTGTTTTTT	CASSLVSINEKLFF
TRBJ2-3	TRBV10-1	once	NA	TGCGCCAGCAGTGCCAGGGTGGCAGATACGCAGTATTTT	CASSARVADTQYF
TRBJ1-2	TRBV4-1	NA	NA	TGCGCCAGCAGCCATGAGGTTGCTAACTATGGCTACACCTTC	CASSHEVANYGYTF
TRBJ2-1	TRBV19	once	TRBD1	TGTGCCAGTAGTCTCCTGTCGACAGGGCTACGGAATGAGCAGTTCTTC	CASSLLSTGLRNEQFF
TRBJ1-2	TRBV20-1	NA	TRBD1	TGCAGTGCTAGACTGGGACAGGGCTACACCTTC	CSARLGQGYTF
TRBJ2-7	TRBV29-1	NA	NA	TGCAGCGTTGAAGAAGAGGGCAGTGGCTGCGAGCAGTACTTC	CSVEEEGSGCEQYF
TRBJ1-4	TRBV6-6	few	NA	TGTGCCAGCGGATTGACAGCAACTAATGAAAAACTGTTTTTT	CASGLTATNEKLFF
TRBJ2-2	TRBV29-1	once	NA	TGCAGCGTTGATAGGCGGGAAGGGACCGGGGAGCTGTTTTTT	CSVDRREGTGELFF
TRBJ1-2	TRBV19	NA	TRBD1	TGTGCCAGTAGTATCGGGACAGGGAACTATGGCTACACCTTC	CASSIGTGNYGYTF
TRBJ1-5	TRBV2	NA	NA	TGTGCCAGCAGTGAGATCTATAGCAATCAGCCCCAGCATTTT	CASSEIYSNQPQHF
TRBJ1-6	TRBV4-3	NA	TRBD1	TGCGCCAGCAGCCAGGAATCGGGACAGGGTTCACCCCTCCACTTT	CASSQESGQGSPLHF
TRBJ1-4	TRBV5-1	NA	NA	TGCGCCAGCAGCTTGGGAGAGCTTACGGAACTGTTTTTT	CASSLGELTELFF
TRBJ2-2	TRBV6-6	NA	NA	TGTGCCAGCAGTCCCCTTACAGGGAGTTTCTCCGGGGAGCTGTTTTTT	CASSPLTGSFSGELFF
TRBJ2-5	TRBV2	NA	NA	TGTGCCAGCAGTTTGGGAGAGGCCCAAGAGACCCAGTACTTC	CASSLGEAQETQYF
TRBJ1-1	TRBV29-1	NA	NA	TGCAGCGTTGTAGAACTTAACACTGAAGCTTTCTTT	CSVVELNTEAFF
TRBJ1-2	TRBV14	NA	NA	TGTGCCAGCAGCCAGGGGGACAATATGTTCGGCTACACCTTC	CASSQGDNMFGYTF
TRBJ2-1	TRBV29-1	NA	NA	TGCAGCGTTTTTGGCTCTACAGGGATCAATGAGCAGTTCTTC	CSVFGSTGINEQFF
TRBJ1-1	TRBV7-6	NA	TRBD1	TGTGCCAGCAGCTCTACCCCAGGGGGACGGCCTGGCGCTGAAGCTTTCTTT	CASSSTPGGRPGAEAFF
TRBJ2-7	TRBV27	NA	TRBD2	TGTGCCAGCCGGACTAGCCCCTCCTACGAGCAGTACTTC	CASRTSPSYEQYF
TRBJ2-7	TRBV7-8	NA	TRBD2	TGTGCCAGCAGCCTGGACAGTACTACCGGGACTAGCGGGAGGTACGAGCAGTACTTC	CASSLDSTTGTSGRYEQYF
TRBJ1-6	TRBV14	NA	TRBD1	TGTGCCAGCACAACTGGAGACAGGGGTCGGAATTCACCCCTCCACTTT	CASTTGDRGRNSPLHF
TRBJ2-7	TRBV27	NA	TRBD2	TGTGCCAGCAGTAGGGGACTAGCGGTAGATTACGAGCAGTACTTC	CASSRGLAVDYEQYF
TRBJ2-1	TRBV10-3	NA	TRBD2	TGTGCCACCGCCGGGACTAGCGGCAATGAGCAGTTCTTC	CATAGTSGNEQFF
TRBJ2-1	TRBV11-1	NA	TRBD1	TGTGCCAGCAGCTTAGCGGGACAGGGGGGTACTGAGCAGTTCTTC	CASSLAGQGGTEQFF
TRBJ1-3	TRBV6-6	NA	NA	TGTGCCAGCAGTTTTGACAGTCCGCCCGGAAACACCATATATTTT	CASSFDSPPGNTIYF
TRBJ2-2	TRBV5-4	NA	NA	TGTGCCAGCAGCCTGTCCGGGGAGCTGTTTTTT	CASSLSGELFF
TRBJ1-2	TRBV6-1	NA	NA	TGTGCCAGCAGTGAAGGTAGTGGGCGCGTCTATGGCTACACCTTC	CASSEGSGRVYGYTF
TRBJ2-4	TRBV15	NA	NA	TGTGCCACCAGCAGAGATCAAGAGGGCCATCAGTACTTC	CATSRDQEGHQYF
TRBJ1-4	TRBV6-6	NA	TRBD1	TGTGCCAGCAGTCGACAGGGTCGGGGTAATGAAAAACTGTTTTTT	CASSRQGRGNEKLFF
TRBJ2-1	TRBV7-9	NA	NA	TGTGCCAGCAGCTTAACAGACCGGTTCTTC	CASSLTDRFF
TRBJ2-1	TRBV4-3	NA	NA	TGCGCCAGCAGCCAAGATCAGGCGGGAAGAGATGAGCAGTTCTTC	CASSQDQAGRDEQFF
TRBJ2-6	TRBV13	NA	TRBD1	TGTGCCAGCAGCTTGGACAGGGGGACTGGGGCCAACGTCCTGACTTTC	CASSLDRGTGANVLTF